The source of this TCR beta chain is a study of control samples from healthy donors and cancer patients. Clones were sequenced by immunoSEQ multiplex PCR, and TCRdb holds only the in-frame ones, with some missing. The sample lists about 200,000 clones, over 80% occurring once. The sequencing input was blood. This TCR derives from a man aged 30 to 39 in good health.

In DNA form, the CDR3 reads TGTGCCAGCAGAAAAAGACAGAATAGCAATCAGCCCCAGCATTTT. It codes for CASRKRQNSNQPQHF. The V call is TRBV27, the J call TRBJ1-5; D may be TRBD1 (5 bases). The CDR3 loop spans 15 amino acids. CDR1 and CDR2 (germline): MNHEY, SMNVEV (reference sequence). V was cut by 6 bases and J by 0 bases, with 12 bases left in between.